Sequencing of this TCR beta chain was carried out in a study of blood T cell repertoires in COVID-19. About the research overall: The analysed material was cDNA or gDNA that came from T cells, B-cell-depleted T cells, or PBMCs.

The V end was cut by 5 bases, the J end by 4 bases, with 17 bases between. CDR3 length equals 16 residues. CDR1 MNHEY and CDR2 SMNVEV come from the germline V gene (reference sequence). Generated by immunoSEQ multiplex PCR, the TCRdb table keeps only in-frame clones and is missing some. Of 490,000 or so clones listed, approximately 90% are singletons. This clone was seen many times. The sequencing input was PBMCs or T cells enriched from blood (not recorded which). The sequence came from a woman aged 60 to 75 who had recovered from COVID-19. The chain carries TRBV27 and TRBJ1-4, with D tentatively TRBD1 (5 bases). This CDR3 is CASSPTPRQFNEKLFF. The CDR3 DNA is TGTGCCAGCAGTCCAACCCCCCGACAGTTTAATGAAAAACTGTTTTTT.